Listed below are T cell receptor beta chains from one sample, sequenced in a study of breast tumors, draining lymph nodes, adjacent tissues. One entry per CDR3 protein results from TCRdb running MiXCR on the multiplex PCR reads. Among 20,000 or so distinct CDR3 sequences, approximately 48% were seen once, and the ten largest hold less than 9%. The sample consisted of breast tumor tissue. The receptor source for this set is a female donor with breast cancer. Some clones in this sample may be carry-over from other donors' samples. CDR3s leave out the opening cysteine and the closing phenylalanine or tryptophan.

v_call | cdr3_length | cdr3_aa
TRBV2 | 13 | ASSAHTSGSETQY
TRBV20-1 | 11 | SASSRGNQPQH
TRBV5-4 | 14 | ASSDGEGAGNTEAF
TRBV4-1 | 14 | ASSLGTSLGYGEPF
TRBV6-2/TRBV6-3 | 12 | ASSYGGGTDTQY
TRBV29-1 | 13 | SVTTSGSPTGELF
TRBV20-1 | 14 | SARDTGAGAYNEQF
TRBV20-1 | 11 | SAPSEEGYEQY
TRBV19 | 13 | ASIRDRGRGYGYT
TRBV24-1 | 10 | ATRGDRETQY
TRBV6-1 | 14 | ASKIWASGRVYEQY
TRBV7-8 | 13 | ASSLTGNGNQPQH
TRBV6-6 | 16 | ASSYAIVTGGGSYEQY
TRBV20-1 | 13 | SARVASGNTGELF
TRBV20-1 | 14 | SARDPGGGGNQPQH
TRBV5-6 | 14 | ASSSTSQLSNQPQH
TRBV25-1 | 13 | ASSARGLAGYEQY
TRBV3-1 | 13 | ASSPGSISYNEQF
TRBV29-1 | 10 | SVLKGEYEQY
TRBV6-1 | 12 | ASREGPGTGELF
TRBV6-5 | 12 | ASSAGQLGHEQY
TRBV18 | 15 | ASSPPREIAYQETQY
TRBV7-2 | 14 | ASSLFLQTRYNEQF
TRBV24-1 | 11 | ATSQTGNYGYT
TRBV7-8 | 13 | ASTRQGKGNTEAF
TRBV27 | 16 | ASRIRTGGASMNTEAF
TRBV7-9 | 11 | ASSFRGLDEQY
TRBV29-1 | 12 | SARTGVGTGELL
TRBV29-1 | 8 | SVEGGEPF
TRBV20-1 | 9 | SASQGNAIS
TRBV10-3 | 13 | AIAAGGPVTGELF
TRBV20-1 | 13 | SARDYISQGPGAF
TRBV10-3 | 11 | AIRGLADNEQF
TRBV29-1 | 11 | SVSGGLGYEQY
TRBV12-3/TRBV12-4 | 15 | ASSFVQGGTFGYGYT
TRBV19 | 12 | ASSRPPSTGELF
TRBV27 | 10 | ASSLQSREQY
TRBV5-1 | 9 | ASSPDVRYI
TRBV25-1 | 16 | ASSLGAINRASGNTIY
TRBV19 | 11 | ASSGSVPDTQY
TRBV28 | 15 | ASSPVGGIDNTGELF
TRBV27 | 11 | ASSYTGRETQY
TRBV2 | 10 | ASSEDLGEQY
TRBV3-1 | 14 | ASSQDGGARGETQY
TRBV6-5 | 12 | ASSHSGRRETQY
TRBV20-1 | 13 | SAEGLAGGAYEQY
TRBV5-1 | 14 | ASSLMTGGTGNTIY
TRBV5-6 | 10 | ASSMPPYEQY